This is a list of T cell receptor beta chains from one sample in a study of blood T cell repertoires in COVID-19. The repertoire was sequenced with immunoSEQ multiplex PCR; TCRdb's copy has only in-frame clones and lacks some. The data contain about 400,000 clones, approximately 84% of them singletons. Sequenced material: PBMCs or T cells enriched from blood (not recorded which). The receptors stem from a woman in her thirties who had recovered from COVID-19. Each CDR3 is given with its conserved first and last residue. The D gene is left open where the match is weak. The size field is filled for only some rows; it gives once, few, many or a size class.

d_call	clone_size	cdr3_length	v_call	j_call	cdr3_aa	cdr3_nt
TRBD2	-	15	TRBV18	TRBJ2-1	CASSPPSGGYNEQFF	TGTGCCAGCTCACCACCTAGCGGGGGCTACAATGAGCAGTTCTTC
TRBD2	-	19	TRBV9	TRBJ2-1	CASSVVAGGTTAPYNEQFF	TGTGCCAGCAGCGTAGTAGCGGGAGGTACGACGGCACCCTACAATGAGCAGTTCTTC
-	-	13	TRBV12-3/TRBV12-4	TRBJ1-5	CASSVQGNQPQHF	TGTGCCAGCAGTGTACAGGGCAATCAGCCCCAGCATTTT
-	-	15	TRBV19	TRBJ1-3	CASSSHGRSGNTIYF	TGTGCCAGTAGTAGCCACGGTCGATCTGGAAACACCATATATTTT
-	-	13	TRBV7-2	TRBJ2-2	CASSLFGTGELFF	TGTGCCAGCAGCTTATTCGGCACCGGGGAGCTGTTTTTT
TRBD1	-	14	TRBV6-5	TRBJ2-2	CASTRQGSAGELFF	TGTGCCAGCACGCGACAGGGATCCGCCGGGGAGCTGTTTTTT
-	-	14	TRBV5-1	TRBJ1-1	CASSLIGVYTEAFF	TGCGCCAGCAGCTTAATAGGGGTATACACTGAAGCTTTCTTT
TRBD2	once	16	TRBV11-3	TRBJ2-3	CASSLLAGGVTDTQYF	TGTGCCAGCAGCTTGCTAGCGGGAGGCGTCACAGATACGCAGTATTTT
-	once	11	TRBV25-1	TRBJ1-2	CASSSGYGYTF	TGTGCCAGCAGTTCAGGGTATGGCTACACCTTC
TRBD1	once	14	TRBV5-1	TRBJ1-6	CASSAQGAESPLHF	TGCGCCAGCAGCGCTCAGGGGGCAGAGTCACCCCTCCACTTT
TRBD2	-	15	TRBV9	TRBJ2-3	CASSAGTSWTDTQYF	TGTGCCAGCTCAGCCGGGACTAGCTGGACAGATACGCAGTATTTT
TRBD2	-	15	TRBV7-8	TRBJ2-1	CASSFAGGSYNEQFF	TGTGCCAGCAGCTTCGCGGGGGGTTCGTACAATGAGCAGTTCTTC
-	few	13	TRBV6-5	TRBJ1-1	CASSYSTGYEAFF	TGTGCCAGCAGTTACTCGACTGGGTACGAAGCTTTCTTT
-	-	12	TRBV29-1	TRBJ2-1	CSVEGGSYEQFF	TGCAGCGTTGAAGGTGGGAGTTATGAGCAGTTCTTC
-	-	14	TRBV19	TRBJ1-1	CASSSQTLNTEAFF	TGTGCCAGTAGTTCCCAGACACTGAACACTGAAGCTTTCTTT
-	-	12	TRBV3-1/TRBV3-2	TRBJ1-2	CASSPSGYGYTF	TGTGCCAGCAGCCCTTCGGGCTATGGCTACACCTTC
-	few	14	TRBV27	TRBJ1-1	CASSFRGMNTEAFF	TGTGCCAGCAGTTTTCGGGGAATGAACACTGAAGCTTTCTTT
TRBD1	once	15	TRBV5-4	TRBJ2-5	CASSWGTDLEETQYF	TGTGCCAGCAGCTGGGGGACAGACCTTGAAGAGACCCAGTACTTC
-	-	15	TRBV7-6	TRBJ1-3	CASSLGQGAGNTIYF	TGTGCCAGCAGCTTAGGCCAGGGCGCTGGAAACACCATATATTTT
-	-	15	TRBV11-2	TRBJ1-1	CASSLTYEGNTEAFF	TGTGCCAGCAGCTTAACATATGAGGGGAACACTGAAGCTTTCTTT
-	-	13	TRBV12-3/TRBV12-4	TRBJ2-7	CASSFYQAREQYF	TGTGCCAGCAGTTTCTACCAAGCTCGGGAGCAGTACTTC
-	-	15	TRBV19	TRBJ2-3	CASSIGSASTDTQYF	TGTGCCAGTAGTATCGGTAGCGCCAGCACAGATACGCAGTATTTT
TRBD1	-	16	TRBV4-1	TRBJ1-5	CASSQGQGADNQPQHF	TGCGCCAGCAGCCAAGGACAGGGCGCCGACAATCAGCCCCAGCATTTT
-	-	15	TRBV18	TRBJ2-1	CASSPPDYRSHEQFF	TGTGCCAGCTCACCCCCGGACTACCGGTCCCATGAGCAGTTCTTC
TRBD1	once	16	TRBV6-6	TRBJ1-5	CASRNRDRGTNQPQHF	TGTGCCAGCAGAAACCGGGACAGGGGGACCAATCAGCCCCAGCATTTT
-	-	15	TRBV29-1	TRBJ2-3	CSLRVGGRPTDTQYF	TGCAGCCTCCGAGTTGGGGGGAGACCCACAGATACGCAGTATTTT
TRBD1	-	13	TRBV25-1	TRBJ1-4	CASSDRGGGKLFF	TGTGCCAGTTCGGACAGGGGTGGCGGAAAACTGTTTTTT
TRBD2	once	16	TRBV7-9	TRBJ2-5	CASSLWTSGIMETQYF	TGTGCCAGCAGCCTTTGGACTAGCGGGATCATGGAGACCCAGTACTTC
-	few	14	TRBV30	TRBJ1-5	CAWSGPGSNQPQHF	TGTGCCTGGAGTGGGCCAGGGAGCAATCAGCCCCAGCATTTT
TRBD1	-	15	TRBV3-1/TRBV3-2	TRBJ1-4	CASSRRTGTNEKLFF	TGTGCCAGCAGCCGCAGGACAGGAACTAATGAAAAACTGTTTTTT
-	-	12	TRBV7-9	TRBJ2-2	CASSPGTGELFF	TGTGCCAGCAGCCCAGGGACCGGGGAGCTGTTTTTT
TRBD1	-	16	TRBV6-1	TRBJ1-5	CASSDRLQGVNQPQHF	TGTGCCAGCAGTGACCGGTTACAGGGGGTCAATCAGCCCCAGCATTTT
-	-	13	TRBV5-6	TRBJ1-1	CASRTGGNTEAFF	TGTGCCAGCAGGACCGGGGGGAACACTGAAGCTTTCTTT
-	-	13	TRBV2	TRBJ1-5	CASSEAQGGPQHF	TGTGCCAGCAGTGAAGCTCAAGGGGGGCCCCAGCATTTT
TRBD1	-	15	TRBV18	TRBJ2-4	CASSLPGQGENIQYF	TGTGCCAGCTCACTCCCGGGACAGGGGGAAAACATTCAGTACTTC
TRBD2	-	16	TRBV5-8	TRBJ2-7	CASSFPRAGVPYEQYF	TGTGCCAGCAGCTTTCCTCGTGCGGGAGTTCCCTACGAGCAGTACTTC
-	-	14	TRBV5-1	TRBJ1-1	CASSLARGGTEAFF	TGCGCCAGCAGCTTGGCTAGGGGTGGGACTGAAGCTTTCTTT
TRBD2	-	18	TRBV5-1	TRBJ2-1	CASSFGTSGGSSYNEQFF	TGCGCCAGCAGCTTCGGGACTAGCGGGGGTAGCTCCTACAATGAGCAGTTCTTC
TRBD1	-	12	TRBV12-3/TRBV12-4	TRBJ1-2	CASSDRGYGYTF	TGTGCCAGCAGTGACAGGGGCTATGGCTACACCTTC
TRBD1	-	15	TRBV7-8	TRBJ1-2	CASSLAGQPNYGYTF	TGTGCCAGCAGCTTAGCGGGACAGCCTAACTATGGCTACACCTTC
-	-	12	TRBV11-2	TRBJ1-6	CASSSEGAPLHF	TGTGCCAGCAGTTCTGAAGGGGCACCCCTCCACTTT
TRBD1	-	15	TRBV6-5	TRBJ1-6	CASKITQGAGSPLHF	TGTGCCAGCAAGATAACACAGGGGGCGGGATCACCCCTCCACTTT
TRBD2	-	13	TRBV19	TRBJ2-5	CASKDSGGETQYF	TGTGCCAGTAAAGACTCGGGAGGGGAGACCCAGTACTTC
-	-	16	TRBV6-1	TRBJ2-2	CASSGEGLTTTGELFF	TGTGCCAGCAGTGGAGAGGGATTGACAACCACCGGGGAGCTGTTTTTT
-	-	13	TRBV19	TRBJ2-2	CASMPANTGELFF	TGTGCCAGTATGCCGGCGAACACCGGGGAGCTGTTTTTT
-	-	12	TRBV14	TRBJ1-1	CASSQTQGEAFF	TGTGCCAGCAGCCAGACCCAGGGTGAAGCTTTCTTT
-	-	15	TRBV7-2	TRBJ1-5	CASSSAGMGNQPQHF	TGTGCCAGCAGCTCCGCCGGGATGGGCAATCAGCCCCAGCATTTT
-	-	13	TRBV4-1	TRBJ1-4	CASSPQALEKLFF	TGCGCCAGCAGCCCCCAGGCTTTAGAAAAACTGTTTTTT
-	-	12	TRBV29-1	TRBJ1-1	CSGTLVAPEAFF	TGCAGCGGAACCCTGGTGGCCCCTGAAGCTTTCTTT
TRBD1	-	14	TRBV11-2	TRBJ2-7	CASSSDRRAVEQYF	TGTGCCAGCAGCTCGGACAGGAGAGCGGTCGAGCAGTACTTC